The rows below give T cell receptor beta chains drawn from one sample of a study of blood T cell repertoires in COVID-19. The method was immunoSEQ multiplex PCR; TCRdb's version includes in-frame clones alone and lacks a portion of them. The sample holds some 50,000 clones, approximately 89% seen once. Sequenced: peripheral blood. The origin of the receptors is a human donor in a cohort sampled during active COVID-19. Each CDR3 is given without its conserved first and last residue. A D gene is named only where the DNA matches it firmly.

V gene,D gene,CDR3 protein
TRBV5-1,TRBD2,ASSANPAGVDTQY
TRBV5-1,NA,ASSRTTEYEQY
TRBV4-2,TRBD2,ASSDLTSGGFDEQF
TRBV11-2,NA,ASSPMRGDTQY
TRBV5-1,NA,ASSWPSASGDTQY
TRBV19,NA,ASSIIPGRGNTEAF
TRBV18,TRBD2,ASRTQRGDTDTQY
TRBV5-1,NA,ASTLAASSYEQY
TRBV6-6,NA,ASTNYRDTLPYEQY
TRBV13,TRBD1,ASSARGTRNSPLH
TRBV7-9,NA,ASIRPTGERLTEEQF
TRBV2,NA,ASSRDNLNYGYT
TRBV19,NA,ASSIDLVARNTGELF
TRBV2,NA,ASSARSGAF
TRBV11-2,TRBD2,ASSLVIGSGGIQY
TRBV5-1,TRBD1,ASSARQGRAGNTIY
TRBV5-4,TRBD1,ASSSTTGGSYEQY
TRBV7-2,TRBD1,ASRQHRGLGNGYT
TRBV15,TRBD2,ATSLGTSGHDEQF
TRBV18,TRBD1,ASSTDRVGQPQH
TRBV11-2,TRBD2,ASSDQRGGTDTQY
TRBV7-3,NA,ASSFEGNTGELF
TRBV9,NA,ASSGGVGSGTQY
TRBV20-1,TRBD2,SASGTSGRRHEQY
TRBV7-2,NA,ASSLLQGQGIQPQH
TRBV4-3,TRBD1,ASSRDRGINQPQH
TRBV4-1,NA,ASSPRPHSYNSPLH
TRBV7-6,NA,ASSLGTGFHEQY
TRBV18,NA,ASSPPEGVNQPQH
TRBV9,TRBD1,ASSSTGTGVVETQY
TRBV20-1,NA,SGREGSIQY
TRBV11-2,TRBD1,ASSSGQGGPIGEQY
TRBV7-2,TRBD1,ASSTRTGVYEQY
TRBV27,NA,ASSPSGPTQY
TRBV9,NA,ASSVDYTGELF
TRBV7-8,TRBD2,ASSFASGSYEQY
TRBV2,NA,ASSVGTYNEQF
TRBV7-2,TRBD1,ASSLSRTGAGGYT
TRBV7-6,TRBD1,ASSRTGTGTYEQY
TRBV5-1,TRBD2,ASSSGLAGGQNEQF
TRBV11-2,NA,ASSSGAEGRSPLH
TRBV5-1,NA,ASSLALEVVPSPLH
TRBV19,TRBD1,ASSGQALSGNTIY
TRBV19,NA,ASSIPPQEKLF
TRBV2,NA,ASSLGEQY
TRBV6-5,NA,ASRRDTMNTEAF
TRBV11-1,TRBD2,ASSLVSGDAYNEQF
TRBV12-3/TRBV12-4,TRBD2,ASSRLAEETQY
TRBV9,TRBD1,ASSETGLSNQPQH
TRBV12-3/TRBV12-4,NA,ASSFDSQPQH
TRBV2,NA,ASSESGVRGEKLF
TRBV2,TRBD1,ASKGQTYGYT
TRBV11-2,TRBD2,ASSLVVAGGVQY
TRBV4-1,TRBD1,ASSQPRQGTGKLF
TRBV11-3,NA,ASSLGTGNTEAF
TRBV2,NA,ASSANSHNTNSPLH
TRBV4-3,NA,ASSQDHQGNGAKNIQY
TRBV5-1,NA,ASSVVWTKETQY